The clone carrying this TCR beta chain is a singleton in its sample. Its antigen remains unidentified. The identical CDR3 is also encoded by other nucleotide sequences in the sample. The sample comes from a study of cytomegalovirus exposure and HLA in healthy donors. Donors were ostensibly healthy at sampling, although undocumented immune exposures were probable. Use of 60 Vbeta and 13 Jbeta primers characterized the PCR. Sequencing used immunoSEQ multiplex PCR; TCRdb keeps in-frame clones, though not all of them. Of some 160,000 clones listed, roughly 80% were seen once; the top ten hold 7.5% to 9.5%. CDR1 is MNHEY, CDR2 SVGAGI, per germline. Trimming stripped 3 bases from V and 3 bases from J, with 10 bases between. The CDR3 extends over 14 amino acids. Study-wide results and limits: In an earlier analysis, about 87% or about 30%: the productive usage of most TCR beta V segments. In vitro checks showed that a few CMV-associated chains really do target CMV antigens.

The clonotype comes from a male donor in good health and CMV-seropositive. The chain joins TRBV6-5 to TRBJ2-3, with D uncertain. Sequencing was performed on PBMCs. The CDR3 nucleotides are TGTGCCAGCAGTTATCAATTGAGTACAGATACGCAGTATTTT. It yields the protein CASSYQLSTDTQYF.